This T cell receptor (beta chain) was documented in a study of identical twins (dated by TCRdb to 2015 to 2016). Notes on the research overall: To test whether fetal clonotypes persist, the study used deep sequencing on TCR alpha and beta repertoires from monozygotic twins, unrelated adults of various ages, and cord blood. To rule out contamination, replicate twin experiments were performed at different times with different library preparation protocols. Broad study findings and their caveats: Fewer insertions were carried by abundant cord blood beta clonotypes, a similar but weaker trend appeared in young adult naive repertoires, and no such trend appeared in memory repertoires. Out-of-frame TCR alpha sharing in monozygotic twins was systematically underestimated by recombination models, whereas sharing between unrelated individuals was in agreement with the recombination models. Zero-insertion analyses could be partly confounded by invariant T cells such as MAIT and iNKT, though diverse VJ usage argued against such confounding for most clonotypes. Conclusions relied on cross-sectional statistical analysis, since the same donors could not be followed over many years. A weaker excess of twin sharing was found in beta out-of-frame sequences because the signal-to-noise ratio was lowered by fewer shared sequences. Compared with coincidental sharing between unrelated individuals, out-of-frame TCR alpha sequences shared between twins had an excess of sequences with low generation probability.

Libraries were built with 5' RACE. TCRdb lists the instrument as Illumina HiSeq 2000. A universal primer binding site was introduced by template switching, and a unique molecular identifier was present in the final cDNA, enabling accurate counting of TCR cDNA molecules. Specific primers in the conserved constant-segment region were used to synthesize first-strand cDNA for the TCR alpha and beta chains. To control for contamination, every cDNA library carried two barcodes: a SMART-Mk sample barcode plus Illumina barcodes. TruSeq adapter sequences and Illumina sample barcodes were added in two successive PCR steps. The TCR alpha and beta cDNA libraries were sequenced on the Illumina HiSeq platform using custom primers. Per the source publication's procedure: MiGEC processed the raw reads to extract unique molecular identifiers, while MiXCR was used to determine the CDR3 positions. Recombination models were inferred per individual with the repgenHMM and IGoR tools using an EM algorithm. Shared clonotype analysis was performed with the tcR package in R, normalizing sharing by the product of cloneset sizes. To study raw recombination free of thymic and clonal selection effects, out-of-frame nonproductive sequences were analyzed. The public reads were run again by TCRdb, first through fastp at Q25 and then through MiXCR, and only productive beta chains were kept. Rows merge per CDR3 protein into single entries with the most common DNA and genes. The V and J calls follow TCRdb's processing rather than the paper's. The sample yields about 250,000 distinct CDR3 sequences; roughly 8% were counted once. The ten largest make up approximately 3% of the sample.

Every donor was a healthy Caucasian. The twin cohort consisted of three pairs of female monozygotic twins, all aged about 18 to 30 years. Positive isolation kits from Invitrogen were used to isolate the CD4+ and CD8+ T cell populations. Notes on this clonotype: Its antigen is unknown. Base qualities are not provided; no much larger clone lies one nucleotide away.

This sample also appeared in a second study, on yellow fever vaccine responses in identical twins. The second source states: According to the authors, in identical twins the way T cells responded to vaccination appeared partly convergent and partly personalized. Focusing on identical twins, the study followed the T cell clones that responded to the vaccine, and did so with precision.

The specimen was CD8+ T cells sorted from blood. This TCR derives from a woman aged 18 to 35 in good health.

The CDR3 region: CASSPRDRAYDEQYF. The nucleotide sequence reads as follows: TGTGCCAGCAGTCCCCGGGACAGGGCCTACGACGAGCAGTACTTC. The V and J segments used are TRBV12-3 or TRBV12-4 and TRBJ2-7; TRBD1 matches 9 bases in the middle. At the junction V is shortened by 5 bases and J by 5 bases; bases outside the gene matches: 10. There are 15 amino acids in the CDR3, from cysteine to phenylalanine inclusive. The only DNA kept is the CDR3, 45 bases in frame from the first base.